These 24 T cell receptor beta chains were all obtained from the same sample, sequenced in a study of T-cell memory formation after mild COVID-19. One entry per CDR3 protein, called by TCRdb with MiXCR from the 5' RACE reads. The profile shows hundreds of thousands of distinct CDR3 sequences, 18% of them singletons. The sequencing sample was made of PBMCs or a T cell subset sorted from them (not recorded which). The receptor source for this set is an adult woman who had mild COVID-19 (a few samples of this study predate the infection). Cell type and time point are not known.

This clonotype was seen a few times. V gene TRBV12-3 or TRBV12-4 combines with J gene TRBJ1-5; 8 nucleotides align to TRBD1. V trimming: 5 bases; J trimming: 2 bases; junction bases outside the gene matches: 5. CDR3 size: 15 residues. CDR3 bases: TGTGCCAGCAGTGGCACAGGGGGGGGCAATCAGCCCCAGCATTTT. Its protein product is CASSGTGGGNQPQHF.

This chain uses TRBV2 with TRBJ1-1; D not certain. The CDR3 spans 11 residues. CDR1 and CDR2 from the germline V gene are SNHLY and FYNNEI. The V and J ends lost 7 bases and 11 bases respectively, with 14 bases between them. The CDR3 reads CASNFNSRAFF. The CDR3, as DNA: TGTGCCAGCAATTTTAACTCCCGGGCTTTCTTT. Combining the CDR3 with reference TRBV2 and TRBJ1-1 gives the whole variable domain EPEVTQTPSHQVTQMGQEVILRCVPISNHLYFYWYRQILGQKVEFLVSFYNNEISEKSEIFDDQFSVERPDGSNFTLKIRSTKLEDSAMYFCASNFNSRAFFGQGTRLTVV.

This clonotype was recorded a few times. The chain has TRBV29-1 and TRBJ2-1; 8 positions agree with TRBD2. Germline V gene lookup returns CDR1 SQVTM and CDR2 ANQGSEA. The J segment lost 6 bases and the V segment lost 0 bases, leaving 7 bases of the junction unmatched. The CDR3 covers 15 residues. CDR3 region: CSVEDQRESLNEQFF. Here the CDR3 DNA reads TGCAGCGTTGAAGACCAGCGGGAGTCCCTCAATGAGCAGTTCTTC.

V is TRBV24-1 and J is TRBJ2-5; 7 bases match TRBD2. The trim removed 3 bases at V and 7 bases at J, leaving 7 bases unmatched. This CDR3 region has 14 residues. CDR1 is KGHDR and CDR2 is SFDVKD in the germline V gene. CDR3 coding DNA: TGTGCCACCAGTGATACGGGAGGAGCTGCGACCCAGTACTTC. Encoded protein: CATSDTGGAATQYF.

Only a few counts were recorded for this clonotype. The chain has TRBV7-3 and TRBJ1-1; D is possibly TRBD1 (6 bases). Germline CDR1 SGHTA, CDR2 FQGTGA. This CDR3 has 16 amino acids. Trimming cost V 1 base and J 0 bases, with 12 bases left between them. CDR3 protein: CASSLRPGAMNTEAFF. DNA of the CDR3: TGTGCCAGCAGCTTAAGGCCAGGGGCCATGAACACTGAAGCTTTCTTT.

This clonotype appeared a few times. The rearrangement links TRBV12-3 or TRBV12-4 to TRBJ2-1, with TRBD2 matching 7 bases. The V and J ends lost 6 bases and 4 bases, in that order; junction bases with no gene match: 6. The CDR3 totals 14 residues. The CDR3 sequence: CASRIRGGYNEQFF. The CDR3 nucleotides read TGTGCCAGCAGAATTAGGGGAGGGTACAATGAGCAGTTCTTC.

This clonotype was picked up a small number of times. The chain uses TRBV7-3 and TRBJ2-1, with 11 nucleotides matching TRBD2. CDR1 is SGHTA and CDR2 is FQGTGA in the germline V gene. The CDR3 sequence is 14 residues long. The V and J ends lost 3 bases and 8 bases, in that order; junction bases with no gene match: 3. The CDR3 reads CASSFSGRGYEQFF. For the CDR3, the DNA is TGTGCCAGCAGCTTTAGCGGGAGGGGTTATGAGCAGTTCTTC.

This clonotype was counted between two and nine times. The CDR3 loop is CASSLHIYNEQFF. The CDR3 DNA is TGTGCCAGCAGTTTGCACATTTACAATGAGCAGTTCTTC. The rearrangement joins TRBV12-3 or TRBV12-4 to TRBJ2-1; no firm D call. V lost 3 bases, J lost 4 bases, and 7 bases lay in between. CDR3 length: 13 residues.

This clonotype was counted only a few times. The chain recombines TRBV24-1 with TRBJ1-1, with 7 bases that match TRBD1. The CDR3 is 14 amino acids. The germline CDR1 and CDR2 sequences are KGHDR and SFDVKD. V was pared by 4 bases and J by 0 bases, with 1 base of the junction left unmatched. The CDR3 DNA follows: TGTGCCACCAGTGAAGGGGGCCTGAACACTGAAGCTTTCTTT. The encoded protein is CATSEGGLNTEAFF.

This clonotype is a singleton in its sample. This chain connects TRBV28 to TRBJ1-5; a weak D match, TRBD1 (6 bases). V was shortened by 2 bases and J by 0 bases, with 23 bases between the two germline ends. CDR1 is MDHEN, CDR2 SYDVKM, per germline. This CDR3 region has 20 residues. CDR3 sequence: CASSLLVGSGGEVSNQPQHF. The CDR3 DNA sequence: TGTGCCAGCAGTTTACTAGTTGGGTCCGGGGGCGAGGTTAGCAATCAGCCCCAGCATTTT.

This clonotype was found a few times. The chain is built from TRBV5-1 and TRBJ1-2; a possible D gene is TRBD1 (6 bases). Germline assignment: CDR1 SGHRS and CDR2 YFSETQ. This CDR3 comprises 15 residues. The germline V and J ends were trimmed by 0 bases and 6 bases, with 15 bases remaining between them. The CDR3 nucleotides are TGCGCCAGCAGCTTGGTGGATCGGGGGCTCGATGGCTACACCTTC. This translates into CASSLVDRGLDGYTF. Full variable domain (rest looked up from reference TRBV5-1 and TRBJ1-2): KAGVTQTPRYLIKTRGQQVTLSCSPISGHRSVSWYQQTPGQGLQFLFEYFSETQRNKGNFPGRFSGRQFSNSRSEMNVSTLELGDSALYLCASSLVDRGLDGYTFGSGTRLTVV.

This clonotype was detected a few times. The V gene is TRBV28, the J gene TRBJ2-1, with 7 bases fitting TRBD2. The trim removed 6 bases at V and 0 bases at J, leaving 5 bases unmatched. Germline CDR1 is MDHEN and CDR2 is SYDVKM. The CDR3 spans 15 residues. Here the CDR3 DNA reads TGTGCCAGCAGGGGGGACTACCACTCCTACAATGAGCAGTTCTTC. As protein: CASRGDYHSYNEQFF.

This clonotype showed up just once. The chain recombines TRBV25-1 with TRBJ2-7, with D possibly being TRBD1 or TRBD2 (5 bases each). The CDR3 loop spans 13 amino acids. Between the trimmed V and J ends, which lost 4 bases and 2 bases, there was a span of 9 bases. Germline V lookup: CDR1 MGHDK, CDR2 SYGVNS. The CDR3 DNA reads TGTGCCAGCAGTGTGGGGGAACCCTACGAGCAGTACTTC. It translates to CASSVGEPYEQYF.

The V and J genes are TRBV24-1 and TRBJ2-7, with TRBD1 identical over 7 bases. The CDR3 is 14 amino acids. Germline loops: CDR1 KGHDR, CDR2 SFDVKD. J gave up 2 bases and V 4 bases, and 4 bases lay outside the gene matches. The CDR3 nucleotides read TGTGCCACCAGTGACCAAGGGACAGCCTACGAGCAGTACTTC. Translated, it gives CATSDQGTAYEQYF.

This clonotype came up many times. This chain links TRBV18 with TRBJ1-1, with 9 positions matching TRBD1. The germline CDR1 and CDR2 sequences are KGHSH and LQKENI. V shed 8 bases, J shed 4 bases, and the junction held 5 bases outside the gene matches. The CDR3 is 13 residues long. The CDR3: CASSPDRGTEAFF. The CDR3 DNA reads TGTGCCAGCAGCCCGGACAGGGGCACTGAAGCTTTCTTT.

This clonotype was detected only a few times. The V gene is TRBV9, the J gene TRBJ2-2, with unresolved D. CDR3 length equals 19 residues. Germline V gene data show CDR1 as SGDLS and CDR2 as YYNGEE. Deletions cut 4 bases from V and 2 bases from J, with 24 bases between. The CDR3: CASSPRLTQWTANTGELFF. CDR3 sequence (DNA): TGTGCCAGCAGCCCACGTTTAACGCAGTGGACGGCTAACACCGGGGAGCTGTTTTTT.

This clonotype occurred many times. The chain combines TRBV12-3 or TRBV12-4 with TRBJ2-3, with 7 bases identical to TRBD2. V trimming: 4 bases; J trimming: 2 bases; junction bases outside the gene matches: 6. The CDR3 sequence is 15 residues long. The CDR3 region is CASSSPGLHTDTQYF. CDR3 nucleotide sequence: TGTGCCAGCAGTTCACCGGGACTACACACAGATACGCAGTATTTT.

The chain carries TRBV24-1 and TRBJ2-3; D unresolved. Germline V gene lookup returns CDR1 KGHDR and CDR2 SFDVKD. The V end lost 4 bases, the J end lost 5 bases, and 9 bases lay between the germline ends. This CDR3 spans 13 amino acids. The CDR3 protein is CATSEGGIDTQYF. The CDR3 bases are TGTGCCACCAGTGAGGGCGGAATAGATACGCAGTATTTT.

V usage is TRBV7-9 and J usage is TRBJ2-7; D tentatively fits TRBD1 or TRBD2 (5 bases each). Trimming shortened V by 4 bases and J by 3 bases, and 13 bases separated the two germline ends. The CDR3 loop spans 14 amino acids. Germline CDR1 reads SEHNR; CDR2 reads FQNEAQ (reference sequence). CDR3 nucleotides: TGTGCCAGCAGCTACACGGGACCAAACTACGAGCAGTACTTC. This translates into CASSYTGPNYEQYF. Together with reference TRBV7-9 and TRBJ2-7, the CDR3 gives the full variable domain: DTGVSQNPRHKITKRGQNVTFRCDPISEHNRLYWYRQTLGQGPEFLTYFQNEAQLEKSRLLSDRFSAERPKGSFSTLEIQRTEQGDSAMYLCASSYTGPNYEQYFGPGTRLTVT.

Only a few counts were recorded for this clonotype. The chain couples TRBV20-1 to TRBJ1-3; D is uncertain. Trimming left V 0 bases short and J 0 bases short, with 12 bases between. The CDR3 is made up of 16 amino acids. Germline-derived CDR1 and CDR2 are DFQATT and SNEGSKA (reference sequence). The DNA of the CDR3 is TGCAGTGCTAGAGATGCCAGGACCAACTCTGGAAACACCATATATTTT. This codes for CSARDARTNSGNTIYF.

This rearrangement joins TRBV5-1 to TRBJ1-4; the match to TRBD1 covers 7 bases. This CDR3 is 14 amino acids long. Germline assignment: CDR1 SGHRS and CDR2 YFSETQ. V shed 0 bases, J shed 7 bases, and the junction held 3 bases outside the gene matches. CDR3 coding DNA: TGCGCCAGCAGCTTGGAAGGGGGCGGTGAAAAACTGTTTTTT. Residues: CASSLEGGGEKLFF.

This clonotype was recorded a few times. V gene TRBV5-5 combines with J gene TRBJ2-1; D may be TRBD1 or TRBD2 (6 bases each). The CDR3 spans 16 residues. Germline CDR1 and CDR2: SGHKS and YYEKEE (reference sequence). The V end lost 5 bases, the J end lost 0 bases, and 15 bases lay between the germline ends. The CDR3 DNA reads TGTGCCAGCAGTTATGGAGGGGGTATCTCCTACAATGAGCAGTTCTTC. Amino acid sequence: CASSYGGGISYNEQFF.

This clonotype was seen a handful of times. The CDR3 DNA reads as TGTGCCAGCAGAGTCGGATACGAGCAGTACTTC. This translates into CASRVGYEQYF. The chain is built from TRBV6-5 and TRBJ2-7; D call uncertain. Germline values: CDR1 MNHEY, CDR2 SVGAGI. This CDR3 contains 11 residues. Trimming removed 6 bases at V and 4 bases at J, with 7 bases between.

The chain is built from TRBV18 and TRBJ2-7; TRBD2 is a possible D gene (5 bases). Germline-derived CDR1 and CDR2 are KGHSH and LQKENI. CDR3 size: 14 residues. V dropped 1 base and J dropped 5 bases, with 12 bases sitting between them. CDR3 sequence (DNA): TGTGCCAGCTCACCACGAGCGAGGGAAGACGAGCAGTACTTC. This gives the protein CASSPRAREDEQYF. The complete variable domain, with remaining parts taken from reference TRBV18 and TRBJ2-7, reads NAGVMQNPRHLVRRRGQEARLRCSPMKGHSHVYWYRQLPEEGLKFMVYLQKENIIDESGMPKERFSAEFPKEGPSILRIQQVVRGDSAAYFCASSPRAREDEQYFGPGTRLTVT.